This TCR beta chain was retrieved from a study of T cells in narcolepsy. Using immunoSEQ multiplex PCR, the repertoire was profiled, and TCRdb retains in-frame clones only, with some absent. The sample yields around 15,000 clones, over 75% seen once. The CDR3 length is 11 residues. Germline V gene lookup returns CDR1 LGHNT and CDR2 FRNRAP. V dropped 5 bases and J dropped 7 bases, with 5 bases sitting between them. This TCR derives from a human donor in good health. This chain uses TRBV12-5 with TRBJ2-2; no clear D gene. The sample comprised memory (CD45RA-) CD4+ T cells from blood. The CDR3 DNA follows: TGTGCTAGTGGTATCGTCGGGGAGCTGTTTTTT. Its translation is CASGIVGELFF.